This entry lists 18 T cell receptor beta chains sequenced from one sample in a study of cytomegalovirus exposure and HLA in healthy donors. 60 Vbeta and 13 Jbeta primers were used in PCR. Some clones are missing from TCRdb's copy, which holds only in-frame ones; the method was immunoSEQ multiplex PCR. The sample includes around 140,000 clones, about four fifths of them seen just once. What was sequenced was PBMCs. Every receptor here comes from a male donor in good health and CMV-seronegative.

V usage is TRBV7-8 and J usage is TRBJ2-7, with TRBD2 as a possible D gene (5 bases). V was trimmed by 3 bases and J by 0 bases, leaving 12 bases between them. Germline lookup yields CDR1 SGHVS and CDR2 FQNEAQ. The CDR3 is made up of 15 amino acids. This CDR3 is CASSFYEGGSYEQYF. The CDR3 DNA sequence: TGTGCCAGCAGCTTTTATGAGGGTGGCTCCTACGAGCAGTACTTC.

V usage is TRBV5-4 and J usage is TRBJ2-5; possible D gene TRBD1, 5 bases. Trimming removed 4 bases at V and 5 bases at J, with 21 bases between. This CDR3 contains 16 residues. Germline V CDR1 and CDR2: SGHNT, YYREEE (reference sequence). In DNA, the CDR3 is TGTGCCAGCAGCCAGGCACTAAGACAGTCCGGCGAGACCCAGTACTTC. Translated, it gives CASSQALRQSGETQYF.

This clone was counted a few times. The gene calls are TRBV7-3 and TRBJ2-1; 13 bases are a match to TRBD2. The CDR3 has 14 amino acids. Germline V gene data show CDR1 as SGHTA and CDR2 as FQGTGA. After removal of 5 bases from V and 9 bases from J, the junction contained 4 bases not matched to a gene. CDR3 DNA: TGTGCCAGCAGCCCCCGGACTAGCGGGGGTGAGCAGTTCTTC. It is translated as CASSPRTSGGEQFF.

V is TRBV19 and J is TRBJ2-7, with TRBD1 as a possible D gene (5 bases). Trimming took off 2 bases at V and 5 bases at J, with 7 bases between the two ends. The germline V gene encodes CDR1 LNHDA and CDR2 SQIVND (reference sequence). The CDR3 extends over 12 amino acids. DNA of the CDR3: TGTGCCAGTAGTATATGGGGCCACGAGCAGTACTTC. Amino acid sequence: CASSIWGHEQYF.

The chain recombines TRBV5-1 with TRBJ1-1; 7 bases map to TRBD1. CDR3 length: 14 residues. From germline, CDR1 is SGHRS and CDR2 YFSETQ. The J segment lost 1 base and the V segment lost 4 bases, leaving 4 bases of the junction unmatched. CDR3 loop: CASSAGTENTEAFF. In DNA, the CDR3 is TGCGCCAGCAGCGCAGGGACAGAGAACACTGAAGCTTTCTTT.

The V gene is TRBV9, the J gene TRBJ1-3; D gene ambiguous. Deletions cut 4 bases from V and 4 bases from J, with 6 bases between. The germline V gene has CDR1 SGDLS and CDR2 YYNGEE. The length of the CDR3 is 12 residues. CDR3 loop: CASSPGGNTIYF. For the CDR3, the DNA is TGTGCCAGCAGCCCAGGAGGAAACACCATATATTTT.

The V and J genes are TRBV7-2 and TRBJ2-7, with D possibly matching TRBD2 (7 bases). This CDR3 is built from 15 residues. Per the germline V gene, CDR1 is SGHTA and CDR2 is FQGNSA. Between the trimmed V and J ends, which lost 5 bases and 4 bases, there was a span of 18 bases. CDR3 in amino acids: CASSRQPGGRYEQYF. The CDR3 nucleotides are TGTGCCAGCAGCCGCCAGCCGGGGGGCCGGTACGAGCAGTACTTC.

The chain carries TRBV27 and TRBJ1-6; tentative D call: TRBD1 (5 bases). The germline gives CDR1 MNHEY, CDR2 SMNVEV (reference sequence). Between the trimmed V and J ends, which lost 7 bases and 10 bases, there was a span of 14 bases. This CDR3 is 13 amino acids long. CDR3 region: CASKPRGGSPLHF. Here the CDR3 DNA reads TGTGCCAGCAAGCCACGGGGGGGATCACCCCTCCACTTT.

The genes are TRBV6-1 and TRBJ1-5, with TRBD1 matching over 7 bases. Germline CDR1 is MNHNS and CDR2 is SASEGT. The CDR3 is made up of 17 amino acids. V shed 0 bases and J 3 bases; nucleotides not matched to a gene: 8. CDR3 coding DNA: TGTGCCAGCAGTGAAGCTGGGGGACAGACATACAATCAGCCCCAGCATTTT. This gives the protein CASSEAGGQTYNQPQHF.

This clone was observed a few times. The rearrangement joins TRBV6-5 to TRBJ1-1; a weak D match, TRBD1 (5 bases). Germline V CDR1 and CDR2: MNHEY, SVGAGI. V lost 3 bases and J 2 bases, leaving 13 bases between the germline ends. This CDR3 is 15 amino acids long. The CDR3 bases are TGTGCCAGCAGTTATGGCCGGGGGGTAAACACTGAAGCTTTCTTT. Protein product: CASSYGRGVNTEAFF.

V usage is TRBV2 and J usage is TRBJ1-5; TRBD1 aligns across 10 bases. The CDR3 is made up of 13 amino acids. V was pared by 8 bases and J by 6 bases, with 4 bases of the junction left unmatched. The germline CDR1 and CDR2 sequences are SNHLY and FYNNEI. Here the CDR3 reads CASQGQGSQPQHF. In DNA, the CDR3 is TGTGCCAGCCAGGGACAGGGGAGTCAGCCCCAGCATTTT. Based on the CDR3 plus reference TRBV2 and TRBJ1-5, the full variable domain is EPEVTQTPSHQVTQMGQEVILRCVPISNHLYFYWYRQILGQKVEFLVSFYNNEISEKSEIFDDQFSVERPDGSNFTLKIRSTKLEDSAMYFCASQGQGSQPQHFGDGTRLSIL.

The chain has TRBV2 and TRBJ1-4; D perhaps matches TRBD1 (6 bases). With 5 bases removed from V and 0 bases from J, the gap between germline ends came to 10 bases. Germline-derived CDR1 and CDR2 are SNHLY and FYNNEI. This CDR3 is 15 amino acids long. CDR3 in DNA: TGTGCCAGCAGTATACAGGGTGCAACTAATGAAAAACTGTTTTTT. This sequence encodes CASSIQGATNEKLFF. Filled out from reference TRBV2 and TRBJ1-4, the complete variable domain reads EPEVTQTPSHQVTQMGQEVILRCVPISNHLYFYWYRQILGQKVEFLVSFYNNEISEKSEIFDDQFSVERPDGSNFTLKIRSTKLEDSAMYFCASSIQGATNEKLFFGSGTQLSVL.

The V gene is TRBV2, the J gene TRBJ2-4, with a possible D match to TRBD1 (6 bases). The CDR3 has 14 residues. V lost 4 bases and J 2 bases, leaving 9 bases between the germline ends. Looked up from germline, CDR1 is SNHLY and CDR2 is FYNNEI. This CDR3 reads CASSGQAPKNIQYF. The DNA of the CDR3 is TGTGCCAGCAGTGGACAGGCTCCCAAAAACATTCAGTACTTC.

In this sample, this clone turned up once. This chain joins TRBV7-2 and TRBJ2-7; weak D call: TRBD1 (7 bases). This CDR3 is built from 13 residues. The germline V gene has CDR1 SGHTA and CDR2 FQGNSA. V shed 0 bases and J shed 5 bases, with 8 bases lying between them. Written as DNA, the CDR3 is TGTGCCAGCAGCTTAGCCAGGGGGGACGAGCAGTACTTC. Translating gives CASSLARGDEQYF.

This rearrangement joins TRBV5-1 to TRBJ2-5; 8 bases are shared with TRBD2. Trimming at V came to 0 bases and at J to 3 bases, leaving 4 bases not matched to a gene. Germline-derived CDR1 and CDR2 are SGHRS and YFSETQ. The CDR3 length is 15 residues. CDR3 coding DNA: TGCGCCAGCAGCTTGGCGGGGGGGATGGAAGAGACCCAGTACTTC. Protein: CASSLAGGMEETQYF.

The chain carries TRBV11-3 and TRBJ2-7, with D possibly matching TRBD1 (5 bases). The ends were cut back, 5 bases at V and 1 base at J, with 15 bases in the middle. Germline V gives CDR1 SGHNT, CDR2 YENEEA. CDR3 length: 15 amino acids. This chain's CDR3 is CASSQTASASYEQYF. In DNA, the CDR3 is TGTGCCAGCAGCCAGACAGCCTCTGCTTCCTACGAGCAGTACTTC.

This clone was recorded only once. The CDR3 DNA reads as TGTGCCAGCGTAGCGACAGGGTCGAACACTGAAGCTTTCTTT. It codes for CASVATGSNTEAFF. V usage is TRBV25-1 and J usage is TRBJ1-1; 7 bases are a match to TRBD1. CDR3 length: 14 residues. Trimming removed 8 bases from V and 1 base from J; junction bases left unmatched: 7. The V gene's germline CDR1 is MGHDK and CDR2 SYGVNS.

CDR3 sequence reads: CASTRSGVRPDTQYF. The CDR3, as DNA: TGTGCCAGCACCCGCTCGGGGGTCCGCCCAGATACGCAGTATTTT. The J gene is TRBJ2-3, the V gene TRBV11-3, with D possibly matching TRBD2 (6 bases). The length of the CDR3 is 15 residues. V lost 7 bases and J 4 bases, leaving 18 bases between the germline ends. Germline V lookup: CDR1 SGHNT, CDR2 YENEEA.